Presented here are 21 T cell receptor beta chains from one specimen sequenced in a study of control samples from healthy donors and cancer patients. Sequencing used immunoSEQ multiplex PCR; TCRdb keeps in-frame clones, though not all of them. The data contain several thousand clones, approximately 84% of them singletons. The source material was formalin-fixed, paraffin-embedded tissue. Receptor source: a female donor with lung cancer.

The V gene is TRBV19, the J gene TRBJ1-4; D is unresolved. Germline-derived CDR1 and CDR2 are LNHDA and SQIVND (reference sequence). This CDR3 region has 14 residues. V lost 7 bases, J lost 7 bases, and 16 bases lay in between. The CDR3 protein is CASKEMTSSEKLFF. DNA for the CDR3: TGTGCCAGTAAAGAAATGACCTCGTCTGAAAAACTGTTTTTT.

This clone was counted between two and nine times. This chain links TRBV11-1 with TRBJ2-2; D call uncertain. CDR3 length: 14 residues. V was pared by 5 bases and J by 6 bases, with 13 bases between. Per germline, CDR1 SGHAT and CDR2 FQDESV (reference sequence). CDR3 loop: CASSEIVQAGELFF. The DNA of the CDR3 is TGTGCCAGCAGCGAGATCGTTCAAGCCGGGGAGCTGTTTTTT.

The rearrangement joins TRBV2 to TRBJ1-1; the D gene is possibly TRBD1 (6 bases). Trimming shortened V by 6 bases and J by 5 bases, and 13 bases separated the two germline ends. Germline V gene lookup returns CDR1 SNHLY and CDR2 FYNNEI. The CDR3 extends over 13 amino acids. The CDR3 coding sequence is TGTGCCAGCAGAATTTACAGGGATACTGAAGCTTTCTTT. This encodes CASRIYRDTEAFF.

This clone was counted once. The gene calls are TRBV6-4 and TRBJ2-3; 9 bases match TRBD2. Germline V gene lookup returns CDR1 MRHNA and CDR2 SNTAGT. V trimming: 0 bases; J trimming: 1 base; junction bases outside the gene matches: 5. This CDR3 has 17 amino acids. CDR3 nucleotides: TGTGCCAGCAGTGACTCGAGTAGCGGGAGTGGCACAGATACGCAGTATTTT. Its protein is CASSDSSSGSGTDTQYF.

CDR3 DNA: TGCGCCAGCAGCCAAGTGAGGGGCAATGAGCAGTTCTTC. Its protein is CASSQVRGNEQFF. The chain has TRBV4-3 and TRBJ2-1; D could derive from TRBD1 or TRBD2 (5 bases each). Germline-derived CDR1 and CDR2 are LGHNA and YSLEER. The CDR3 totals 13 residues. The ends were cut back, 1 base at V and 6 bases at J, with 7 bases in the middle.

The chain has TRBV7-3 and TRBJ2-3; TRBD2 matches at 8 bases. This CDR3 has 15 residues. The J segment lost 4 bases and the V segment lost 5 bases, leaving 8 bases of the junction unmatched. The germline gives CDR1 SGHTA, CDR2 FQGTGA. This CDR3 reads CASSPSGSRADTQYF. In DNA, the CDR3 is TGTGCCAGCAGCCCAAGCGGGAGTAGGGCAGATACGCAGTATTTT.

The rearrangement links TRBV11-2 to TRBJ1-6; the match to TRBD1 covers 7 bases. This CDR3 contains 14 residues. The germline CDR1 and CDR2 sequences are SGHAT and FQNNGV. V lost 6 bases, J lost 5 bases, and 4 bases stayed unmatched. The CDR3, as DNA: TGTGCCAGCAGTCGGACAGGAGATAATTCACCCCTCCACTTT. Protein: CASSRTGDNSPLHF.

The rearrangement links TRBV28 to TRBJ2-1, with D perhaps matching TRBD1 (5 bases). Germline values: CDR1 MDHEN, CDR2 SYDVKM. Trimming left V 7 bases short and J 2 bases short, with 9 bases between. The CDR3 is made up of 13 amino acids. In DNA, the CDR3 is TGTGCCAGCAACTGGGGCGCCTACAATGAGCAGTTCTTC. Encoded protein: CASNWGAYNEQFF. The full variable domain, rest sourced from reference TRBV28 and TRBJ2-1, is DVKVTQSSRYLVKRTGEKVFLECVQDMDHENMFWYRQDPGLGLRLIYFSYDVKMKEKGDIPEGYSVSREKKERFSLILESASTNQTSMYLCASNWGAYNEQFFGPGTRLTVL.

The genes are TRBV7-8 and TRBJ1-4; D uncertain. Germline V gene data show CDR1 as SGHVS and CDR2 as FQNEAQ. The CDR3 length is 13 residues. The V end was cut by 2 bases, the J end by 3 bases, with 4 bases between. CDR3 in DNA: TGTGCCAGCAGCTTATGGGCTAATGAAAAACTGTTTTTT. This sequence encodes CASSLWANEKLFF.

V usage is TRBV29-1 and J usage is TRBJ1-3, with 7 positions matching TRBD1. The CDR3 extends over 11 amino acids. Trimming at V came to 7 bases and at J to 5 bases, leaving 2 bases not matched to a gene. Germline CDR1 is SQVTM and CDR2 is ANQGSEA. The CDR3 sequence is CSAQGRNTIYF. CDR3 DNA sequence: TGCAGCGCACAGGGGCGAAACACCATATATTTT. Drawing the rest from reference TRBV29-1 and TRBJ1-3, the complete variable domain is SAVISQKPSRDICQRGTSLTIQCQVDSQVTMMFWYRQQPGQSLTLIATANQGSEATYESGFVIDKFPISRPNLTFSTLTVSNMSPEDSSIYLCSAQGRNTIYFGEGSWLTVV.

The V call is TRBV4-2, the J call TRBJ2-3, with 8 bases identical to TRBD1. The ends lost 0 bases at V and 0 bases at J; junction bases unmatched: 5. Germline loops: CDR1 LGHNA, CDR2 YNFKEQ. The CDR3 runs 17 residues. This CDR3 reads CASSQEKRTGSTDTQYF. CDR3 DNA sequence: TGTGCCAGCAGCCAAGAGAAGAGGACAGGGAGCACAGATACGCAGTATTTT.

The chain has TRBV7-2 and TRBJ1-6; 9 bases match TRBD1. Germline values: CDR1 SGHTA, CDR2 FQGNSA. The CDR3 runs 15 residues. The ends lost 5 bases at V and 5 bases at J; junction bases unmatched: 4. Here the CDR3 reads CASSRGQGHNSPLHF. The CDR3, as DNA: TGTGCCAGCAGCCGGGGACAGGGTCATAATTCACCCCTCCACTTT.

This sequence joins TRBV7-8 and TRBJ1-1; no definite D call. This CDR3 has 14 amino acids. The germline gives CDR1 SGHVS, CDR2 FQNEAQ. Trimming cost V 2 bases and J 3 bases, with 10 bases left between them. The CDR3 DNA follows: TGTGCCAGCAGCTTAATTGGGGAGTACACTGAAGCTTTCTTT. Encoded protein: CASSLIGEYTEAFF.

The chain carries TRBV10-2 and TRBJ2-7; 8 bases map to TRBD1. The CDR3 sequence is 15 residues long. V was clipped by 3 bases and J by 1 base; unmatched bases: 5. Per germline, CDR1 WSHSY and CDR2 SAAADI. In nucleotides, the CDR3 is TGCGCCAGCAGTGATTATCAGGGGGCTTCCTACGAGCAGTACTTC. It is translated as CASSDYQGASYEQYF.

The V and J genes are TRBV5-1 and TRBJ2-7, with 7 nucleotides matching TRBD2. Germline V gene data show CDR1 as SGHRS and CDR2 as YFSETQ. The CDR3 totals 15 residues. Germline trimming cut 0 bases from V and 2 bases from J; bases unmatched to any gene: 5. This chain's CDR3 is CASSLAGGPTYEQYF. CDR3 DNA sequence: TGCGCCAGCAGCTTGGCGGGAGGCCCGACCTACGAGCAGTACTTC. The entire variable domain, with the rest obtained from reference TRBV5-1 and TRBJ2-7, is as follows: KAGVTQTPRYLIKTRGQQVTLSCSPISGHRSVSWYQQTPGQGLQFLFEYFSETQRNKGNFPGRFSGRQFSNSRSEMNVSTLELGDSALYLCASSLAGGPTYEQYFGPGTRLTVT.

J is TRBJ2-7 and V is TRBV6-2 or TRBV6-3; D is ambiguous. There are 13 residues in the CDR3. V was trimmed by 2 bases and J by 6 bases, leaving 11 bases between them. The germline V gene has CDR1 MNHEY and CDR2 SVGEGT. In DNA form, the CDR3 reads TGTGCCAGCAGTTACGGGTGGTCCGGCGAGCAGTACTTC. It yields the protein CASSYGWSGEQYF.

This clone was counted a single time. J is TRBJ2-7 and V is TRBV6-2 or TRBV6-3; D remains ambiguous. The CDR3 length is 13 residues. The V gene lost 6 bases and the J gene lost 1 base, with 10 bases spanning the gap. Germline V gives CDR1 MNHEY, CDR2 SVGEGT. The CDR3 sequence is CASSPNGSYEQYF. The CDR3 nucleotides read TGTGCCAGCAGCCCCAACGGGTCCTACGAGCAGTACTTC.

This chain connects TRBV28 to TRBJ2-2; no clear D. Trimming cost V 10 bases and J 5 bases, with 5 bases left between them. Germline assignment: CDR1 MDHEN and CDR2 SYDVKM. The CDR3 is 10 residues long. The CDR3 DNA sequence: TGTGCCACGTCAACCGGGGAGCTGTTTTTT. As protein: CATSTGELFF.

The rearrangement uses TRBV6-1 and TRBJ1-5; tentative D call: TRBD1 (6 bases). CDR3 length: 17 amino acids. Germline V gives CDR1 MNHNS, CDR2 SASEGT. V was pared by 0 bases and J by 3 bases, with 15 bases between. CDR3 DNA sequence: TGTGCCAGCAGTGAAGCGCTTCAGGGGAGGAACAATCAGCCCCAGCATTTT. Encoded protein: CASSEALQGRNNQPQHF.

The chain employs TRBV19 and TRBJ1-1; unclear D gene. The CDR3 has 12 amino acids. From germline, CDR1 is LNHDA and CDR2 SQIVND (reference sequence). The ends were cut back, 3 bases at V and 3 bases at J, with 5 bases in the middle. The CDR3 loop reads CASSMGYTEAFF. The CDR3 region has the DNA TGTGCCAGTAGTATGGGGTACACTGAAGCTTTCTTT. The variable domain in full, with the rest retrieved from reference TRBV19 and TRBJ1-1, is DGGITQSPKYLFRKEGQNVTLSCEQNLNHDAMYWYRQDPGQGLRLIYYSQIVNDFQKGDIAEGYSVSREKKESFPLTVTSAQKNPTAFYLCASSMGYTEAFFGQGTRLTVV.

The rearrangement joins TRBV27 to TRBJ2-5, with D uncertain. V gave up 6 bases and J gave up 2 bases, with 16 bases separating them. CDR3 size: 15 residues. Germline CDR1 is MNHEY and CDR2 is SMNVEV (reference sequence). The CDR3: CASRGMVGIQETQYF. The CDR3 DNA reads as TGTGCCAGCAGGGGCATGGTGGGGATACAAGAGACCCAGTACTTC.